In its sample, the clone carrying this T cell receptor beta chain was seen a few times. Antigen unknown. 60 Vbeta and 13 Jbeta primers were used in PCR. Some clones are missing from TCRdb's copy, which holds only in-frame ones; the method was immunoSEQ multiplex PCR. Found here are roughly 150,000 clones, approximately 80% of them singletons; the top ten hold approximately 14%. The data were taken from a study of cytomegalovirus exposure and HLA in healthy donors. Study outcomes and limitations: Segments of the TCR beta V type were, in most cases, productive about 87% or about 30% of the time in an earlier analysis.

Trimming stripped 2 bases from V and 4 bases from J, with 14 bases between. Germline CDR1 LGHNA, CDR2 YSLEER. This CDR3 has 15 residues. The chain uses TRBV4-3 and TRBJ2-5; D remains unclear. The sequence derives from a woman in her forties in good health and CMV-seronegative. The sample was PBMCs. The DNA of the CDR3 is TGCGCCAGCAGCCAAAGAGGTGAATCGCGAGAGACCCAGTACTTC. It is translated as CASSQRGESRETQYF.